This is a list of T cell receptor beta chains from one sample in a study of blood T cell repertoires in COVID-19. Assay used: immunoSEQ multiplex PCR; TCRdb lists only in-frame clones, some missing. This table holds over 200,000 clones, under 95% found once. The sequencing sample was made of peripheral blood. These receptors were taken from a young man with acute or convalescent COVID-19. The CDR3 runs from the conserved cysteine through the conserved F or W. Each record gives: clone size, D gene, V gene, J gene, CDR3 protein, CDR3 DNA. A D gene is named only where the DNA matches it firmly. Rows give clone size only sometimes, using once, few, many, or a class for an expanded clone.

>-|TRBD2|TRBV19|TRBJ2-1
CASKKGLAESYNEQFF
TGTGCCAGTAAAAAGGGACTAGCGGAGAGCTACAATGAGCAGTTCTTC
>-|TRBD1|TRBV4-1|TRBJ1-4
CASSRKTGSGTATNEKLFF
TGCGCCAGCAGCCGAAAGACGGGGTCAGGGACAGCAACTAATGAAAAACTGTTTTTT
>-|-|TRBV6-1|TRBJ1-1
CASSENRNTEAFF
TGTGCCAGCAGTGAGAACAGGAACACTGAAGCTTTCTTT
>-|-|TRBV9|TRBJ1-2
CASTRGGSSYGYTF
TGTGCCAGCACCCGGGGAGGGAGCTCCTATGGCTACACCTTC
>-|-|TRBV6-5|TRBJ2-7
CASSYSGTYEQYF
TGTGCCAGCAGTTACTCCGGGACCTACGAGCAGTACTTC
>-|-|TRBV11-2|TRBJ1-2
CASSLEEYGYTF
TGTGCCAGCAGCTTAGAAGAGTATGGCTACACCTTC
>-|-|TRBV4-1|TRBJ1-1
CASSSLRVVTEAFF
TGCGCCAGCAGCTCTCTGAGGGTCGTCACTGAAGCTTTCTTT
>-|-|TRBV5-6|TRBJ1-1
CASSLGAGFGEAFF
TGTGCCAGCAGCTTGGGGGCTGGGTTCGGTGAAGCTTTCTTT
>-|TRBD2|TRBV30|TRBJ2-1
CAWSVYFKRENNEQFF
TGTGCCTGGAGTGTATATTTCAAGCGGGAAAACAATGAGCAGTTCTTC
>-|-|TRBV7-8|TRBJ1-1
CASSLAGAVGAFF
TGTGCCAGCAGCTTAGCAGGGGCGGTAGGAGCTTTCTTT
>-|TRBD1|TRBV2|TRBJ1-5
CASSERTGNQPQHF
TGTGCCAGCAGTGAACGGACAGGAAATCAGCCCCAGCATTTT
>-|-|TRBV28|TRBJ1-5
CASIGGISNQPQHF
TGTGCCAGCATTGGGGGGATTAGCAATCAGCCCCAGCATTTT
>-|-|TRBV7-9|TRBJ2-7
CASSLVTGRGEQYF
TGTGCCAGCAGCTTAGTCACAGGTCGTGGCGAGCAGTACTTC
>-|-|TRBV6-5|TRBJ1-5
CASQNREHQPQHF
TGTGCCAGCCAAAACAGGGAGCATCAGCCCCAGCATTTT
>-|TRBD2|TRBV6-6|TRBJ2-3
CASRAAGGTDTQYF
TGTGCCAGCAGGGCAGCGGGGGGGACAGATACGCAGTATTTT
>-|TRBD1|TRBV2|TRBJ2-7
CASSDRQGANYEQYF
TGTGCCAGCAGTGATCGGCAGGGGGCGAACTACGAGCAGTACTTC
>-|TRBD2|TRBV7-3|TRBJ2-1
CASSPTSGGVRNEQFF
TGTGCCAGCAGCCCGACTAGCGGGGGGGTACGCAATGAGCAGTTCTTC
>-|TRBD2|TRBV27|TRBJ2-3
CASSPTRSGGPDTQYF
TGTGCCAGCAGTCCGACCCGGTCGGGGGGGCCAGATACGCAGTATTTT
>-|TRBD1|TRBV6-1|TRBJ2-7
CASSDGTGGEQYF
TGTGCCAGCAGTGACGGGACAGGGGGTGAGCAGTACTTC
>once|-|TRBV10-3|TRBJ1-2
CAINKLNYGYTF
TGTGCCATCAATAAGCTTAACTATGGCTACACCTTC
>-|-|TRBV5-1|TRBJ2-1
CASSLTVSSYNEQFF
TGCGCCAGCAGCTTAACGGTGAGCTCCTACAATGAGCAGTTCTTC
>-|-|TRBV12-3/TRBV12-4|TRBJ2-1
CASSRTRPDEQFF
TGTGCCAGCAGCAGGACTCGACCGGATGAGCAGTTCTTC
>-|TRBD2|TRBV5-6|TRBJ2-2
CASSFGLASGELFF
TGTGCCAGCAGCTTCGGACTAGCTTCCGGGGAGCTGTTTTTT
>-|-|TRBV11-2|TRBJ1-4
CASSPPGSSNEKLFF
TGTGCCAGCAGCCCCCCCGGGTCCTCAAATGAAAAACTGTTTTTT
>-|TRBD1|TRBV9|TRBJ1-2
CASRGGSVKGQVYGYTF
TGTGCCAGCAGAGGTGGGTCCGTAAAAGGACAGGTCTATGGCTACACCTTC
>-|-|TRBV18|TRBJ1-2
CASSINRDNYGYTF
TGTGCCAGCTCAATTAACAGGGATAACTATGGCTACACCTTC
>-|TRBD1|TRBV28|TRBJ1-1
CASSLSPGDSEAFF
TGTGCCAGCAGTTTATCACCAGGGGACAGTGAAGCTTTCTTT
>-|-|TRBV7-9|TRBJ2-7
CAILDVASFSEQYF
TGTGCCATCTTGGATGTAGCGTCTTTCTCCGAGCAGTACTTC
>-|-|TRBV28|TRBJ2-1
CASRRARDEQFF
TGTGCCAGCCGGCGAGCGAGAGATGAGCAGTTCTTC
>-|-|TRBV4-2|TRBJ2-3
CASSQPWGADTQYF
TGTGCCAGCAGCCAGCCCTGGGGGGCAGATACGCAGTATTTT
>-|TRBD1|TRBV10-2|TRBJ1-1
CASSETGGRNTEAFF
TGCGCCAGCAGTGAAACAGGGGGAAGGAACACTGAAGCTTTCTTT
>-|TRBD2|TRBV11-2|TRBJ2-7
CASSLVAGGTYEQYF
TGTGCCAGCAGCTTAGTTGCGGGGGGTACCTACGAGCAGTACTTC
>-|-|TRBV30|TRBJ1-5
CAWDRGGNQPQHF
TGTGCCTGGGACCGGGGAGGTAACCAGCCCCAGCATTTT
>-|-|TRBV6-5|TRBJ2-7
CASSYVAGHDEQYF
TGTGCCAGCAGTTACGTGGCAGGTCACGACGAGCAGTACTTC
>-|TRBD2|TRBV5-1|TRBJ2-7
CASSLAGGVYEQYF
TGCGCCAGCAGCTTGGCGGGAGGGGTCTACGAGCAGTACTTC
>-|-|TRBV5-1|TRBJ1-2
CASSLSVDRVSGYTF
TGCGCCAGCAGCTTGTCAGTCGACAGAGTATCGGGCTACACCTTC
>once|TRBD1|TRBV11-3|TRBJ1-2
CASSLVGTGAKYGYTF
TGTGCCAGCAGCTTAGTTGGAACAGGGGCTAAGTATGGCTACACCTTC
>-|TRBD2|TRBV4-1|TRBJ2-7
CASSQVEAGGYEQYF
TGCGCCAGCAGCCAAGTTGAAGCGGGAGGGTACGAGCAGTACTTC
>-|-|TRBV2|TRBJ2-7
CASSGGGSAHEQYF
TGTGCCAGCAGTGGTGGTGGGAGCGCGCACGAGCAGTACTTC